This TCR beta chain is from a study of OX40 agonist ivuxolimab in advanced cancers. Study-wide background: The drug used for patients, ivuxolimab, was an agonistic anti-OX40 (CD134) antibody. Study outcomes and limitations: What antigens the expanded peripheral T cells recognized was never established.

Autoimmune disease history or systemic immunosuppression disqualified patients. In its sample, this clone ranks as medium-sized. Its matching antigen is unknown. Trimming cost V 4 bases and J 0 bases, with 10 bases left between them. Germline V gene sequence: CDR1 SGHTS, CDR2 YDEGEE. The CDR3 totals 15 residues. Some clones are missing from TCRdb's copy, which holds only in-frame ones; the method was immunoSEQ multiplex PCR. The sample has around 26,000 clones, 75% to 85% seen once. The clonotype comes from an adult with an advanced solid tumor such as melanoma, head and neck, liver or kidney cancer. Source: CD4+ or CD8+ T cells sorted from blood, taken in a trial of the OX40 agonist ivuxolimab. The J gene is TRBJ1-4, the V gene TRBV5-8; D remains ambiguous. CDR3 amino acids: CASSPLGTTNEKLFF. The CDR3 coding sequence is TGTGCCAGCAGCCCACTCGGCACAACTAATGAAAAACTGTTTTTT.